Listed here are 6 T cell receptor beta chains from one sample, sequenced in a study of cytomegalovirus exposure and HLA in healthy donors. Both 60 Vbeta primers and 13 Jbeta primers went into the PCR. Clones were read by immunoSEQ multiplex PCR, and TCRdb kept only the in-frame ones, dropping some. Found here are about 190,000 clones, 74% of them singletons; the top ten hold roughly 2.8%. The sequenced sample consisted of PBMCs. These receptors all stem from a woman in her thirties in good health and CMV-seropositive.

This chain connects TRBV28 to TRBJ2-7, with 7 nucleotides matching TRBD2. The germline CDR1 and CDR2 sequences are MDHEN and SYDVKM. CDR3 length equals 15 residues. The ends lost 8 bases at V and 1 base at J; junction bases unmatched: 11. CDR3 bases: TGTGCCAGCTCACTAGGGAGGGTTTCATCCTACGAGCAGTACTTC. Amino acids: CASSLGRVSSYEQYF.

Worth noting for this clone: In the same sample, other DNA sequences code for this CDR3. The V and J genes are TRBV5-6 and TRBJ2-7; D remains unclear. Germline V gives CDR1 SGHDT, CDR2 YYEEEE. Deletions cut 0 bases from V and 0 bases from J, with 4 bases between. The CDR3 consists of 13 residues. The CDR3 region is CASSLGSSYEQYF. The CDR3 DNA sequence: TGTGCCAGCAGCTTGGGGAGCTCCTACGAGCAGTACTTC.

The chain links TRBV27 to TRBJ1-1, with 8 bases lining up with TRBD1. V shed 4 bases and J 5 bases; nucleotides not matched to a gene: 6. The CDR3 extends over 14 amino acids. CDR1 is MNHEY and CDR2 is SMNVEV in the germline V gene (reference sequence). CDR3 protein: CASSSGQGLTEAFF. CDR3 nucleotides: TGTGCCAGCAGTTCAGGACAGGGCTTGACTGAAGCTTTCTTT.

This chain uses TRBV15 with TRBJ2-1, with a tentative D call TRBD2 (6 bases). This CDR3 comprises 14 residues. V lost 3 bases to trimming and J lost 0 bases, with 6 bases between them. Germline-derived CDR1 and CDR2 are LNHNV and YYDKDF (reference sequence). The CDR3, as DNA: TGTGCCACCAGCAGCGGGGGCTCCTACAATGAGCAGTTCTTC. Amino acids: CATSSGGSYNEQFF.

V gene TRBV7-9 combines with J gene TRBJ2-7; 11 bases are shared with TRBD2. The V gene end was trimmed by 5 bases and the J gene end by 5 bases; junction bases not matched to a gene: 8. CDR3 size: 15 residues. Germline V lookup: CDR1 SEHNR, CDR2 FQNEAQ (reference sequence). The CDR3 nucleotides are TGTGCCAGCAGCGGGATTACTAGCGGGAGACACGAGCAGTACTTC. It codes for CASSGITSGRHEQYF.

V is TRBV15 and J is TRBJ2-1, with TRBD2 as a possible D gene (6 bases). Trimming took off 3 bases at V and 0 bases at J, with 9 bases between the two ends. This CDR3 has 15 residues. The germline V gene has CDR1 LNHNV and CDR2 YYDKDF (reference sequence). CDR3 DNA sequence: TGTGCCACCAGCAGCGAGACTAGCTCCTACAATGAGCAGTTCTTC. This sequence encodes CATSSETSSYNEQFF.